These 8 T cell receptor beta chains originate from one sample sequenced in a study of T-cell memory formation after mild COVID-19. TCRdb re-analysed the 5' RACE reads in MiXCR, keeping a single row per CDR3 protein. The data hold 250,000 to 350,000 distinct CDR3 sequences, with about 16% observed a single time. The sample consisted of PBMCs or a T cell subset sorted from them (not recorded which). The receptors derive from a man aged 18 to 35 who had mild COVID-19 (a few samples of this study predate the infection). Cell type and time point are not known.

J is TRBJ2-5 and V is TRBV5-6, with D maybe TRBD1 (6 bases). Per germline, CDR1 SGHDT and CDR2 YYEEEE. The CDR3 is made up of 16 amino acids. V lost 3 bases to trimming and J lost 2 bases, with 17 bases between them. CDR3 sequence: CASSSIRGMKQETQYF. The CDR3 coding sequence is TGTGCCAGCAGCTCAATCAGGGGAATGAAGCAAGAGACCCAGTACTTC.

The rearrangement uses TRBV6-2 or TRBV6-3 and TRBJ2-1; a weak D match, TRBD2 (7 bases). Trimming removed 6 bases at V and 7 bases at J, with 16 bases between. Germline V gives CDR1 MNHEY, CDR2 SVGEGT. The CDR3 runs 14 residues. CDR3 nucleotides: TGTGCCAGCAGACCCGGGGGGCCGGGGAATGAGCAGTTCTTC. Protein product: CASRPGGPGNEQFF.

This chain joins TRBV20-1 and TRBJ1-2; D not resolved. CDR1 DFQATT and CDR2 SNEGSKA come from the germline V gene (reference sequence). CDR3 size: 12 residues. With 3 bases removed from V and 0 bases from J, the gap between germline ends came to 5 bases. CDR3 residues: CSARDPNYGYTF. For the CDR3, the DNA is TGCAGTGCTAGGGACCCTAACTATGGCTACACCTTC.

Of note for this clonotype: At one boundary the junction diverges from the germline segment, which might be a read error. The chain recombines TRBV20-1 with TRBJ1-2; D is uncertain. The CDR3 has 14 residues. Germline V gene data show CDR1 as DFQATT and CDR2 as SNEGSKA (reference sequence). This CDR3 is CSARGYSPKYGYTF. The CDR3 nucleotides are TGCAGTGCTAGAGGGTACAGTCCTAAATATGGCTACACCTTC.

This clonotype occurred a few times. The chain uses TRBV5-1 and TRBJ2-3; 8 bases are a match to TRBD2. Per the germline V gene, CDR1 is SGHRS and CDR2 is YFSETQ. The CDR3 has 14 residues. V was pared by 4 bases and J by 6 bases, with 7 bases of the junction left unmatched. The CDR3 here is CASSTSGGLDTQYF. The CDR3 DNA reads TGCGCCAGCAGCACGAGCGGGGGCCTCGATACGCAGTATTTT.

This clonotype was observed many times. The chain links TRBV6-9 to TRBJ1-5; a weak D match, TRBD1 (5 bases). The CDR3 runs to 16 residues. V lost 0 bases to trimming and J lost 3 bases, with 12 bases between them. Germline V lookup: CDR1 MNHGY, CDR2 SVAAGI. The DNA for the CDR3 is TGTGCCAGCAGTTATTCGTTGGGGGACCCCAATCAGCCCCAGCATTTT. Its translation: CASSYSLGDPNQPQHF.

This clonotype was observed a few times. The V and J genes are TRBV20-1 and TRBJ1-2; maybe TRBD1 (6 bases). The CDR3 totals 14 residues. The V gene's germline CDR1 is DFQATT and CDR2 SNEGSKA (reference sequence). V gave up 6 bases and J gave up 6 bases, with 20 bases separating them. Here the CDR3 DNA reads TGCAGTGCCCTACTCGACAGGTTGGTGCATGGCTACACCTTC. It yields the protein CSALLDRLVHGYTF.

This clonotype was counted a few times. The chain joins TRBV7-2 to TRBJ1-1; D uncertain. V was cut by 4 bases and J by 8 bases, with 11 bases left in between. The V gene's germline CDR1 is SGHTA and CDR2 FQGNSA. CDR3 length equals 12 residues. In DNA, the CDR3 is TGTGCCAGCAGCTCCGTCCGGGCCGAAGCTTTCTTT. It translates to CASSSVRAEAFF.